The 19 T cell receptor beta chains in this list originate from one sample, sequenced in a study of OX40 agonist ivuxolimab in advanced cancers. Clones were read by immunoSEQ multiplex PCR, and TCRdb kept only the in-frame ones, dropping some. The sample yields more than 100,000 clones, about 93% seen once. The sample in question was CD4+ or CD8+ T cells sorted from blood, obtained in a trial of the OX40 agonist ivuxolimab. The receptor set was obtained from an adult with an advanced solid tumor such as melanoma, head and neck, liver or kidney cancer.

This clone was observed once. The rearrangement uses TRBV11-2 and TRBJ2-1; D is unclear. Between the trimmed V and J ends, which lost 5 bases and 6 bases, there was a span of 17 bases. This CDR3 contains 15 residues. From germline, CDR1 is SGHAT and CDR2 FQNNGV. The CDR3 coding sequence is TGTGCCAGCAGCCGAATTATCACGAGAGGCAATGAGCAGTTCTTC. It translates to CASSRIITRGNEQFF.

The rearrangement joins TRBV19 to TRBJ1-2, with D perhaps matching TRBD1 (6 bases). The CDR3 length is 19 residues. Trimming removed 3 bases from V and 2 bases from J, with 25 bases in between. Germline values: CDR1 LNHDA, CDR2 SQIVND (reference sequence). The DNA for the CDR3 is TGTGCCAGTAGTATGAGCGGCGCAGGGGATTTATCGTTGAACTATGGCTACACCTTC. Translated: CASSMSGAGDLSLNYGYTF.

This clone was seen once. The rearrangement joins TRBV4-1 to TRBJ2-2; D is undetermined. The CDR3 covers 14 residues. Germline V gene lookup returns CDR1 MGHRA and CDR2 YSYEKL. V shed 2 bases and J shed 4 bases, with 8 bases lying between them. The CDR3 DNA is TGCGCCAGCAGCCAACTGGACGGCACCGGGGAGCTGTTTTTT. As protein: CASSQLDGTGELFF.

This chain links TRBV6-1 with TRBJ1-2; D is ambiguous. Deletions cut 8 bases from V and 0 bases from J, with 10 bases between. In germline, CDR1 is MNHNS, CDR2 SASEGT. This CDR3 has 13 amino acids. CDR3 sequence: CASARTANYGYTF. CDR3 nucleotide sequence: TGTGCCAGCGCCCGAACAGCTAACTATGGCTACACCTTC.

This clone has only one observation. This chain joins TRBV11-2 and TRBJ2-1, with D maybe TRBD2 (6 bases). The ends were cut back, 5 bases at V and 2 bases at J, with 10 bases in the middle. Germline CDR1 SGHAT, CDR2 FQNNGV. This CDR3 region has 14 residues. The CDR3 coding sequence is TGTGCCAGCAGCCGCCGGGGGACCTACAATGAGCAGTTCTTC. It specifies CASSRRGTYNEQFF.

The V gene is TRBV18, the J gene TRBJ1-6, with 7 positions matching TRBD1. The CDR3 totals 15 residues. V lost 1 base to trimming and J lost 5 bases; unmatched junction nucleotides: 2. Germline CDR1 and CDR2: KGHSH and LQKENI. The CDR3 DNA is TGTGCCAGCTCACCACTTCAGGGGGATAATTCACCCCTCCACTTT. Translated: CASSPLQGDNSPLHF.

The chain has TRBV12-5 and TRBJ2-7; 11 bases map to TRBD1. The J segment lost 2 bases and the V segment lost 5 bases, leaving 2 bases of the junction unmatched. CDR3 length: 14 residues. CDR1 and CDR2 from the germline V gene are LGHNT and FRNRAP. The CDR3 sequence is CASGQGQGAYEQYF. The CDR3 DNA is TGTGCTAGTGGTCAGGGACAGGGGGCCTACGAGCAGTACTTC.

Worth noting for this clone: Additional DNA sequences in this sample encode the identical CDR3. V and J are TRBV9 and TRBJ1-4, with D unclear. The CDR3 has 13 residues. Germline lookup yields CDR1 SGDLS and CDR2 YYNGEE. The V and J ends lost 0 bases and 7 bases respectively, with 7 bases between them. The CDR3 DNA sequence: TGTGCCAGCAGCGTAGGCCCGGGTGAAAAACTGTTTTTT. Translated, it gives CASSVGPGEKLFF.

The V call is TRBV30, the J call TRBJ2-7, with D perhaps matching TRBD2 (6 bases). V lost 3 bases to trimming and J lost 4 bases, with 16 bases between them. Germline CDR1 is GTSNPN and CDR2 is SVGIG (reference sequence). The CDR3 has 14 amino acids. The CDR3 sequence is CAWSLERRGYEQYF. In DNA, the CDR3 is TGTGCCTGGAGCCTGGAACGGCGGGGTTACGAGCAGTACTTC.

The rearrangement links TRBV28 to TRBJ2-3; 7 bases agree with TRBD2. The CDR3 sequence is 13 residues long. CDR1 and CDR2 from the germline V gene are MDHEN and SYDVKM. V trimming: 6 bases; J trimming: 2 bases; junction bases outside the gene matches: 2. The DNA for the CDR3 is TGTGCCAGCAGCAGGGACTACACAGATACGCAGTATTTT. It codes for CASSRDYTDTQYF.

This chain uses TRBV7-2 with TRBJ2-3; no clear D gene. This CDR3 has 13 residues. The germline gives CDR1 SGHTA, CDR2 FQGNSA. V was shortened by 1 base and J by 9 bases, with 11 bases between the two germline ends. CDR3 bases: TGTGCCAGCAGCTTAGAGCTGGCCGCGACGCAGTATTTT. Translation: CASSLELAATQYF.

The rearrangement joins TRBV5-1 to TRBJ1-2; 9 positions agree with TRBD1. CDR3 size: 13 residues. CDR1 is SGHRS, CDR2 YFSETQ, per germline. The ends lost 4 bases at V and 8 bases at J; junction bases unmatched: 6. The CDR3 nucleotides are TGCGCCAGCAGCACCGGGACAGGGTTGGGCTACACCTTC. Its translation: CASSTGTGLGYTF.

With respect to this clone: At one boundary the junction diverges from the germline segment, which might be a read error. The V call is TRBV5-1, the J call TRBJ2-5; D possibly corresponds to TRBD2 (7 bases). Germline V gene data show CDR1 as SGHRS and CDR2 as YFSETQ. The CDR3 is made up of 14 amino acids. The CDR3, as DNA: TGCGCCTGCAGCTTCGGGGGGCCAGGAGAGACCCAGTACTTC. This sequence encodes CACSFGGPGETQYF.

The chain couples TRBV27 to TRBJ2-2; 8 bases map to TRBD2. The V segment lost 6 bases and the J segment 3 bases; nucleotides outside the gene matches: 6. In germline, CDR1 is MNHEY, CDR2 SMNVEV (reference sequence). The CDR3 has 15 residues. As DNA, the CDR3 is TGTGCCAGCAGCCGAGCGGGGGAGGACACCGGGGAGCTGTTTTTT. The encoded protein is CASSRAGEDTGELFF.

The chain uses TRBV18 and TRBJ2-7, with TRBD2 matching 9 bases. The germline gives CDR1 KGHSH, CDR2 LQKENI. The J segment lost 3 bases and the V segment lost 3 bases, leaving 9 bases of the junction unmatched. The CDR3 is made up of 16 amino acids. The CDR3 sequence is CASSPNLAGNNYEQYF. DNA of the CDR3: TGTGCCAGCTCACCCAATCTAGCGGGGAACAACTACGAGCAGTACTTC.

DNA for the CDR3: TGTGCCAGCAGCTTAGGCCTCCAAGAGACCCAGTACTTC. Encoded protein: CASSLGLQETQYF. V is TRBV7-7 and J is TRBJ2-5; D unclear. Trimming removed 1 base from V and 1 base from J, with 4 bases in between. Looked up from germline, CDR1 is SSHAT and CDR2 is FNYEAQ (reference sequence). The CDR3 covers 13 residues.

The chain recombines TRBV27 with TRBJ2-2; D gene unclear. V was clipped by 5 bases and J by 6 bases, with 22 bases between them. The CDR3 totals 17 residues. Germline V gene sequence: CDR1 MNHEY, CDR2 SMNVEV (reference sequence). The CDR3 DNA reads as TGTGCCAGCAGTCCCCCGACACTTGTAGGGTGGGCCGGGGAGCTGTTTTTT. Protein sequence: CASSPPTLVGWAGELFF.

In nucleotides, the CDR3 is TGTGCCAGTAGTATAAACAGGGGTTACTATGGCTACACCTTC. It yields the protein CASSINRGYYGYTF. The chain carries TRBV19 and TRBJ1-2, with 7 bases identical to TRBD1. Germline V gene sequence: CDR1 LNHDA, CDR2 SQIVND (reference sequence). V lost 2 bases, J lost 3 bases, and 3 bases stayed unmatched. The CDR3 has 14 amino acids.

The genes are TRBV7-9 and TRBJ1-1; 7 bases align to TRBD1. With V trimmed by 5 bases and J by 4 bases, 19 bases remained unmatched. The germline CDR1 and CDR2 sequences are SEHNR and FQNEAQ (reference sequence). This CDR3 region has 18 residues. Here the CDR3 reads CASSPKPTGRDLGTEAFF. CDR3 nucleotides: TGTGCCAGCAGCCCAAAGCCGACAGGGAGGGATTTGGGCACTGAAGCTTTCTTT.